This TCR beta chain originates from a study of CD8 T cells in Susac syndrome. With random hexamers, reverse transcription was performed on about 0.5 to 1 ug of RNA. Amplification of TCR beta CDR3 used immunoSEQ multiplex PCR across 54 Vbeta and 13 Jbeta. Using its own MiXCR run on the immunoSEQ multiplex PCR reads, TCRdb lists one record per CDR3 protein. The repertoire consists of under 150,000 distinct CDR3 sequences, with roughly 89% occurring once and the leading ten covering about 0.23%. J gave up 3 bases and V 1 base, and 1 base lay outside the gene matches. Germline CDR1 MGHRA, CDR2 YSYEKL. The CDR3 covers 14 residues. TEMRA cells were FACS-enriched, and CD8+ and CD4+ T cells were isolated negatively.

The V call is TRBV4-1, the J call TRBJ2-3, with 7 bases aligning to TRBD2. This receptor was identified in a human donor with multiple sclerosis. The sequenced sample consisted of CD8+ T cells from PBMCs. The CDR3 protein is CASSQGAGTDTQYF. The CDR3 nucleotides are TGCGCCAGCAGCCAAGGAGCGGGGACAGATACGCAGTATTTT.